This T cell receptor (beta chain) was sequenced during a study of shared clonotypes between healthy human individuals. For the study at large: Sampling drew on donors who were a couple of women and a few men aged 18 to 49.

Points from the study as a whole: Donors were few, which limited the genetic and exposure-history diversity represented. Depth of sequencing was expected to influence donor clonotype sharing. The researchers took only blood, and tissue repertoires probably look different.

As regards this clone: No antigen is known for it.

Clones were sequenced by immunoSEQ multiplex PCR, and TCRdb holds only the in-frame ones, with some missing. The table shows under 2,500,000 clones, with 90% to 97% occurring only once. The CDR3 has 15 amino acids. V lost 6 bases, J lost 7 bases, and 10 bases stayed unmatched. The clonotype comes from a man aged 18 to 35 in good health. Sequencing input: naive CD4+ T cells sorted from blood. Subset meaning: CD45RA+ positively selected. The chain employs TRBV23-1 and TRBJ2-1; 9 nucleotides match TRBD1. TRBV23-1 is an open reading frame, and its role is uncertain. CDR3 bases: TGCGCCAGCAGCCCTGGACAGGGGATCGAGAATGAGCAGTTCTTC. Translated, it gives CASSPGQGIENEQFF.